This T cell receptor (beta chain) is drawn from a study of vaccination effects on CD4 cells after COVID-19. Study-wide results and limits: Infection- and vaccine-induced clones contracted markedly late after vaccination.

As for this clone: Its antigen is still unknown.

The authors isolated CD4+ T cells after 10 days of culture. Here immunoSEQ multiplex PCR was the method, and the copy in TCRdb shows in-frame clones only, minus some. Altogether over 65,000 clones are present, about 74% being singletons, with the ten largest covering approximately 2%. The material sequenced was CD4+ T cells from PBMCs cultured without peptide, taken before COVID-19 vaccination. This TCR was sampled from a human donor who received a COVID-19 vaccine.

Written as DNA, the CDR3 is TGTGCCAGCAGCTTAAGGGCAGGACCCTACGAGCAGTACGTC. Translating it yields CASSLRAGPYEQYV. The gene calls are TRBV7-8 and TRBJ2-7; D remains ambiguous. The germline V and J ends were trimmed by 2 bases and 2 bases, with 10 bases remaining between them. CDR1 and CDR2 (germline): SGHVS, FQNEAQ. This CDR3 has 14 amino acids.